Here is one T cell receptor (beta chain) with its context. Antigen: not known. The data belong to a study of cytomegalovirus exposure and HLA in healthy donors. Study observations and caveats: TCR beta chains numbering 164 were designated cytomegalovirus-associated. Later, an analysis found that TCR clusters from the first cohort tended to co-occur in the 90 to 150 validation repertoires. For most TCR sequences rarity was the rule, although some public TCRs occurred in many donors. Both high specificity and high sensitivity reportedly marked the classifier's diagnosis of cytomegalovirus status.

Germline CDR1 SNHLY, CDR2 FYNNEI. CDR3 length: 14 amino acids. Losses at the gene ends were 7 bases for V and 7 bases for J; bases not matched to a gene: 9. The table came from immunoSEQ multiplex PCR; TCRdb's copy has only in-frame clones and leaves some out. This sample has about 140,000 clones, with about 95% found just once. The chain is built from TRBV2 and TRBJ2-1; 8 bases agree with TRBD2. The sequencing sample was made of PBMCs. This receptor was obtained from a man younger than 35 in good health and CMV-seropositive. The chain's CDR3 is CASIREGTGNEQFF. The CDR3 DNA follows: TGTGCCAGCATACGGGAGGGGACTGGGAATGAGCAGTTCTTC.